The sequence of this TCR beta chain was determined in a study of T cell responses to AZD1222 COVID-19 vaccine. Turning to the study itself: Second-dose timings of about 4 or about 12 weeks were pooled.

The CDR3 runs to 11 residues. V lost 4 bases, J lost 6 bases, and 6 bases lay in between. Germline V gives CDR1 LGHDT, CDR2 YNNKEL (reference sequence). This clone was picked up one time. Its antigen is still unknown. The same CDR3 can be traced to other DNA sequences in this sample. Study-wide results and caveats: Reports say nearly half of spike-specific TCRs go after unmutated variant regions.

Data came from immunoSEQ multiplex PCR; TCRdb stores just in-frame clones and leaves some out. There are about 150,000 clones in the sample; approximately 94% occur only once, and approximately 2.1% lies in the top ten. The sequencing here drew on peripheral blood, taken on day 0 of AZD1222 vaccination. This clonotype was obtained from an adult in good health. The chain combines TRBV3-1 (or the pseudogene TRBV3-2) with TRBJ1-1; no clear D gene. CDR3 residues: CASSLGPEAFF. The CDR3 nucleotides are TGTGCCAGCAGCCTTGGGCCTGAAGCTTTCTTT.